Presented here are 11 T cell receptor beta chains from one specimen sequenced in a study of CD8+CD57+ T cells in acquired aplastic anemia. Patients picked for sequencing had shown CD8+CD57+ cell expansion detected by flow cytometry. Genomic DNA, serving as template, underwent TCR beta VDJ and CDR3 profiling. MiXCR was run by TCRdb on the reads, yielding one entry per CDR3 protein. The sample lists under 200,000 distinct CDR3 sequences; around half were seen once. Input material: sorted CD4+, CD8+, or CD8+CD57+ T cells (not recorded which) from PBMCs. These receptors were collected from a human donor with aplastic anemia.

This clonotype has ten or more counts. This chain links TRBV14 with TRBJ2-7; D gene unclear. V gave up 4 bases and J gave up 5 bases, with 15 bases separating them. The CDR3 extends over 14 amino acids. Germline CDR1 is SGHDN and CDR2 is FVKESK. This chain's CDR3 is CASSLLSVDDEQYF. DNA for the CDR3: TGTGCCAGCAGCCTGTTGTCAGTAGACGACGAGCAGTACTTC.

The V call is TRBV10-3, the J call TRBJ1-1; the D is unclear. Germline V gene data show CDR1 as ENHRY and CDR2 as SYGVKD. The V end was cut by 2 bases, the J end by 3 bases, with 4 bases between. The length of the CDR3 is 12 residues. Here the CDR3 reads CAISETDTEAFF. The DNA for the CDR3 is TGTGCCATCAGTGAGACAGACACTGAAGCTTTCTTT.

The chain links TRBV7-2 to TRBJ1-2; possibly TRBD1 for D (6 bases). The CDR3 has 13 amino acids. The V and J ends lost 5 bases and 5 bases respectively, with 12 bases between them. In germline, CDR1 is SGHTA, CDR2 FQGNSA. CDR3 nucleotide sequence: TGTGCCAGCAGCACTGGACAGCCATATGGCTACACCTTC. It codes for CASSTGQPYGYTF.

The rearrangement joins TRBV27 to TRBJ1-3; possibly TRBD1 for D (5 bases). The germline gives CDR1 MNHEY, CDR2 SMNVEV (reference sequence). The germline V and J ends were trimmed by 2 bases and 0 bases, with 11 bases remaining between them. The CDR3 extends over 16 amino acids. The CDR3 region is CASSLKGPSSGNTIYF. For the CDR3, the DNA is TGTGCCAGCAGTTTAAAGGGGCCTAGCTCTGGAAACACCATATATTTT.

This clonotype has at least ten counts. The V call is TRBV14, the J call TRBJ2-5; 7 bases fit TRBD2. With 4 bases clipped from V and 5 bases from J, the junction kept 13 bases outside the gene matches. CDR3 size: 16 residues. CDR1 and CDR2 from the germline V gene are SGHDN and FVKESK. The CDR3 loop reads CASSPTTSQVRETQYF. The CDR3 nucleotides read TGTGCCAGCAGCCCAACGACTAGCCAAGTCCGGGAGACCCAGTACTTC.

CDR3 region: CATSATSGRLYEQYF. The CDR3 nucleotides read TGTGCCACCAGCGCGACTAGCGGGAGACTGTACGAGCAGTACTTC. The rearrangement joins TRBV15 to TRBJ2-7, with 12 bases lining up with TRBD2. Per germline, CDR1 LNHNV and CDR2 YYDKDF (reference sequence). The V and J ends lost 5 bases and 4 bases, in that order; junction bases with no gene match: 6. The CDR3 spans 15 residues.

This clonotype has at least ten counts. This chain connects TRBV4-1 to TRBJ2-1, with TRBD1 matching 8 bases. The length of the CDR3 is 17 residues. Germline assignment: CDR1 MGHRA and CDR2 YSYEKL. V was pared by 3 bases and J by 3 bases, with 10 bases of the junction left unmatched. The CDR3 region has the DNA TGCGCCAGCAGCCAGGGTATCCGGGACAGGAACTACAATGAGCAGTTCTTC. Its protein product is CASSQGIRDRNYNEQFF.

For this clonotype: A read error is possible here, since a much larger clone lies one base away. This CDR3 is CASSPAVNYGFTF. The CDR3 region has the DNA TGTGCCAGCTCACCCGCGGTGAACTATGGCTTCACCTTC. This rearrangement joins TRBV18 to TRBJ1-2, with D hard to call. The CDR3 extends over 13 amino acids. Germline V lookup: CDR1 KGHSH, CDR2 LQKENI.

This clonotype has at least ten counts. The chain links TRBV7-9 to TRBJ1-1; 8 bases match TRBD1. J was trimmed by 1 base and V by 5 bases; bases with no gene match: 6. The CDR3 has 15 amino acids. In germline, CDR1 is SEHNR, CDR2 FQNEAQ (reference sequence). CDR3 nucleotides: TGTGCCAGCAGCAGGGAGACAGGGGCGAACACTGAAGCTTTCTTT. Amino acid sequence: CASSRETGANTEAFF.

This clonotype was counted many times. This chain joins TRBV5-8 and TRBJ1-1; D is undetermined. From germline, CDR1 is SGHTS and CDR2 YDEGEE. The CDR3 spans 13 residues. V gave up 7 bases and J gave up 3 bases, with 13 bases separating them. DNA for the CDR3: TGTGCCAGCCAAGAGGCTAGTTACACTGAAGCTTTCTTT. It specifies CASQEASYTEAFF.

This clonotype has at least ten counts. This rearrangement joins TRBV5-4 to TRBJ1-3, with no clear D. The CDR3 covers 12 residues. The germline V gene has CDR1 SGHNT and CDR2 YYREEE (reference sequence). Trimming stripped 2 bases from V and 4 bases from J, with 4 bases between. CDR3 DNA: TGTGCCAGCAGCTTTTCGGGAAACACCATATATTTT. This gives the protein CASSFSGNTIYF.